This record looks at one T cell receptor beta chain sequence and its context. Its specificity is not known. Produced via immunoSEQ multiplex PCR; TCRdb's table is partial and in-frame only. Of hundreds of thousands of clones listed, about three quarters are singletons. This CDR3 has 15 amino acids. Germline CDR1 reads MNHEY; CDR2 reads SMNVEV (reference sequence). Trimming shortened V by 5 bases and J by 2 bases, and 13 bases separated the two germline ends. This record belongs to a study of cytotoxic CD8 clonotypes in ibrutinib-treated CLL. Across the study: The patients comprised about a dozen relapsed/refractory and about 16 treatment-naive cases, around 17 IGHV unmutated. On average, around 89,000 productive rearrangements and just over 250,000 productive templates per sample. Overall study findings and caveats: Under therapy, public clonotypes either contracted or stayed stable, and they were uncommon.

The J gene is TRBJ1-5, the V gene TRBV27; TRBD1 is a possible D gene (5 bases). This receptor was identified in a human donor with chronic lymphocytic leukemia. The sequences come from PBMCs, collected after 24 months of ibrutinib treatment. DNA of the CDR3: TGTGCCAGCAGTGGCACAGGTTTTCGCAATCAGCCCCAGCATTTT. Translating gives CASSGTGFRNQPQHF.